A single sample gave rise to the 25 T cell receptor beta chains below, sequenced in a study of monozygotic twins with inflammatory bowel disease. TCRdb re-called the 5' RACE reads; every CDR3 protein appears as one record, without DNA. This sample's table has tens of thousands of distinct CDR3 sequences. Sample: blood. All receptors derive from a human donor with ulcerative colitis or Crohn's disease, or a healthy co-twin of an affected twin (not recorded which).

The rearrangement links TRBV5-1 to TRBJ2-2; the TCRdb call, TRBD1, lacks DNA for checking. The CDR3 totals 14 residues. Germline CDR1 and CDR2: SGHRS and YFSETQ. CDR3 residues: CASSSPGNTGELFF.

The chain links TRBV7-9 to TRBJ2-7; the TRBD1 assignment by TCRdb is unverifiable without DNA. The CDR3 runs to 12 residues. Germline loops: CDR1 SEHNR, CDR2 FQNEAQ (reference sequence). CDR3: CASATGGYEQYF.

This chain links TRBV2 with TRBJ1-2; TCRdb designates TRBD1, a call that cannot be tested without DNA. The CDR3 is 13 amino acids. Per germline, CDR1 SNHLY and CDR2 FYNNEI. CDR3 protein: CASSRPRVAGYTF.

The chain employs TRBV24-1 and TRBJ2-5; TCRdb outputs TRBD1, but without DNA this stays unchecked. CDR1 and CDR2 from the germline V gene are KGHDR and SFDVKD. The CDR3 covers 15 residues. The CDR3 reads CATSDPTGTGETQYF.

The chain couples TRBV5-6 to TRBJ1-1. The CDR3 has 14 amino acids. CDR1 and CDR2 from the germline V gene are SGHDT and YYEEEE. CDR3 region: CASSMIQRNTEAFF.

The CDR3 protein is CASSTRTGGNSPLHF. The genes are TRBV9 and TRBJ1-6; TCRdb proposes TRBD1, but this gene call is untestable without DNA. The CDR3 is made up of 15 amino acids. The germline gives CDR1 SGDLS, CDR2 YYNGEE.

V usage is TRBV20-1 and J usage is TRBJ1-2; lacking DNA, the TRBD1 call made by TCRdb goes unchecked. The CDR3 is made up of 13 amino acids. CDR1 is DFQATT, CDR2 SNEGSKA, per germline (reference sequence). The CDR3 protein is CSARDGTGYGYTF.

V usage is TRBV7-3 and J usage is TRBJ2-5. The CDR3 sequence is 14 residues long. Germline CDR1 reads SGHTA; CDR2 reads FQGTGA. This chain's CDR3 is CASSLTGHEETQYF.

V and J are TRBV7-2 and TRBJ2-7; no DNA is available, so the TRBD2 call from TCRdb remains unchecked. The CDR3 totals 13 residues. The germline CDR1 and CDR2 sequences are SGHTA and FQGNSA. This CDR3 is CASSRGMELEQYF.

This chain's CDR3 is CSVEDRGRTGQNYGYTF. The genes are TRBV29-1 and TRBJ1-2; TCRdb gives TRBD1 as the D gene, but with no DNA this cannot be confirmed. The CDR3 covers 17 residues. Germline CDR1 is SQVTM and CDR2 is ANQGSEA.

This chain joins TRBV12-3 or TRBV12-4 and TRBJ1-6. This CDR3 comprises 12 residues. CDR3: CASSLPASPLHF.

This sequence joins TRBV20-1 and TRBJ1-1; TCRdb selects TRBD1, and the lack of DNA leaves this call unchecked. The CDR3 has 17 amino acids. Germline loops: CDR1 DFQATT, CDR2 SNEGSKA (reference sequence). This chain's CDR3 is CSADTIIMGASVYEAFF.

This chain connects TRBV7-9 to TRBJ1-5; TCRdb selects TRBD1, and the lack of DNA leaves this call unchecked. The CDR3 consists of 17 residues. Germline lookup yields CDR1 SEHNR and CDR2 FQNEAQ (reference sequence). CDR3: CASSYMWDRDHNQPQHF. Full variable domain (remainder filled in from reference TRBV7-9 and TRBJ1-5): DTGVSQNPRHKITKRGQNVTFRCDPISEHNRLYWYRQTLGQGPEFLTYFQNEAQLEKSRLLSDRFSAERPKGSFSTLEIQRTEQGDSAMYLCASSYMWDRDHNQPQHFGDGTRLSIL.

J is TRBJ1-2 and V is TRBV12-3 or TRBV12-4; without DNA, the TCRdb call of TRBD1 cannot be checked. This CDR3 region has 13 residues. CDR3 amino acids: CASRTGGAGGYTF.

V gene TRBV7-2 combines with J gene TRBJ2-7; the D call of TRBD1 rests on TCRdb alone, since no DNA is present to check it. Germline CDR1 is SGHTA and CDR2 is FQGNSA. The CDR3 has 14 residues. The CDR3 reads CASSWDRTTHEQYF.

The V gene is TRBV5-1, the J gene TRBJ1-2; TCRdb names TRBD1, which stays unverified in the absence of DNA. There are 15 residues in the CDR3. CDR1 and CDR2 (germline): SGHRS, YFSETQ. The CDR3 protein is CASSLVEGEGYGYTF.

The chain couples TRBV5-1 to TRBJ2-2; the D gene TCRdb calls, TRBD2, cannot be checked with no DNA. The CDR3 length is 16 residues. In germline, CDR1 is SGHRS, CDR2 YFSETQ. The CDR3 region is CASSPLTSSNTGELFF.

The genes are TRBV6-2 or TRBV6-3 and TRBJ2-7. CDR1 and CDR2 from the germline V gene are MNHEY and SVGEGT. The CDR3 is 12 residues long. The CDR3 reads CASSYTTYEQYF.

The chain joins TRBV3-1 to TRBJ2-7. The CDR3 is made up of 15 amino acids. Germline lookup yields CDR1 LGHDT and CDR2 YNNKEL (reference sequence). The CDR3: CASSQDPFSYYEQYF.

CDR3 sequence: CASSTSGGGTDTQYF. V usage is TRBV5-4 and J usage is TRBJ2-3; TCRdb picks TRBD2, but there is no DNA to check that call. The CDR3 totals 15 residues. Germline values: CDR1 SGHNT, CDR2 YYREEE (reference sequence).

The CDR3 spells CASSPEGARFKETQYF. The chain employs TRBV13 and TRBJ2-5; TCRdb calls TRBD1, which cannot be checked without DNA. The germline gives CDR1 PRHDT, CDR2 FYEKMQ (reference sequence). The CDR3 runs to 16 residues.

Here the CDR3 reads CASSQDLEEPRYEQYF. The J gene is TRBJ2-7, the V gene TRBV3-1. From germline, CDR1 is LGHDT and CDR2 YNNKEL (reference sequence). This CDR3 has 16 residues.

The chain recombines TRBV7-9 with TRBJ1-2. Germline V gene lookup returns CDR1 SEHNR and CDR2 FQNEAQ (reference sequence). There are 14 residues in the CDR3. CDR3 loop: CASSPTFTRYGYTF.

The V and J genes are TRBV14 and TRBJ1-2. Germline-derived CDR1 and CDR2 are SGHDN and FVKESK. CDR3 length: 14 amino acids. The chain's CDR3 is CASSQATATYGYTF.

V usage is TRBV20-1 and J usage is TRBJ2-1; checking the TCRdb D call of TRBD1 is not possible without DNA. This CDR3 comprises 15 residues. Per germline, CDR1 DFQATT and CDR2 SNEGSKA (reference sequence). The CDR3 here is CSARGGESSYNEQFF.